Each of the 13 T cell receptor beta chains below was sequenced from the same sample in a study of cytomegalovirus exposure and HLA in healthy donors (dated by TCRdb to the late 2010s). Library preparation was by the immunoSEQ multiplex PCR assay. In its TCRdb copy, this immuneACCESS table keeps in-frame sequences only and misses some clones. Where compared with another copy, unresolved V genes explain less than half of these, and the others have no known cause. The sample table records around 400,000 clones; just over 85% of these occur just once. Around 0.8% of the sample is held by the ten biggest clonotypes. The material sequenced was PBMCs. The receptor set was obtained from a woman younger than 35 in good health and CMV-seronegative.

The chain joins TRBV5-1 to TRBJ2-1, with TRBD2 matching over 13 bases. The V and J ends lost 4 bases and 4 bases, in that order; junction bases with no gene match: 5. The CDR3 is 16 residues long. In germline, CDR1 is SGHRS, CDR2 YFSETQ. The CDR3 sequence: CASSPGTSGAYNEQFF. The CDR3 DNA follows: TGCGCCAGCAGCCCCGGGACTAGCGGGGCATACAATGAGCAGTTCTTC.

The rearrangement links TRBV30 to TRBJ1-5; perhaps TRBD1 as D (5 bases). The CDR3 is made up of 14 amino acids. Trimming took 3 bases from V and 2 from J, leaving 11 bases between them. Germline CDR1 GTSNPN, CDR2 SVGIG (reference sequence). The CDR3 nucleotides are TGTGCCTGGAGCAGGGTTATGGGCAATCAGCCCCAGCATTTT. Its translation: CAWSRVMGNQPQHF.

V is TRBV7-9 and J is TRBJ2-2; weak D call: TRBD2 (6 bases). Trimming removed 4 bases from V and 4 bases from J, with 19 bases in between. This CDR3 is 17 amino acids long. CDR1 is SEHNR and CDR2 is FQNEAQ in the germline V gene (reference sequence). In nucleotides, the CDR3 is TGTGCCAGCAGCTCCCCCAAGGAGGGGCCGATCACCGGGGAGCTGTTTTTT. It specifies CASSSPKEGPITGELFF. Complete variable domain (other parts from reference TRBV7-9 and TRBJ2-2): DTGVSQNPRHKITKRGQNVTFRCDPISEHNRLYWYRQTLGQGPEFLTYFQNEAQLEKSRLLSDRFSAERPKGSFSTLEIQRTEQGDSAMYLCASSSPKEGPITGELFFGEGSRLTVL.

This clone showed up many times. V and J are TRBV7-2 and TRBJ2-7; TRBD2 matches at 10 bases. The V gene end was trimmed by 3 bases and the J gene end by 0 bases; junction bases not matched to a gene: 2. CDR3 length: 15 residues. Germline V gene data show CDR1 as SGHTA and CDR2 as FQGNSA. Here the CDR3 DNA reads TGTGCCAGCAGCTTTCTAGCGGGAGACTCCTACGAGCAGTACTTC. It yields the protein CASSFLAGDSYEQYF. Full variable domain (missing parts from reference TRBV7-2 and TRBJ2-7): GAGVSQSPSNKVTEKGKDVELRCDPISGHTALYWYRQSLGQGLEFLIYFQGNSAPDKSGLPSDRFSAERTGGSVSTLTIQRTQQEDSAVYLCASSFLAGDSYEQYFGPGTRLTVT.

The chain joins TRBV2 to TRBJ1-3; weak D call: TRBD1 (6 bases). Germline assignment: CDR1 SNHLY and CDR2 FYNNEI. The CDR3 extends over 14 amino acids. V was pared by 7 bases and J by 4 bases, with 14 bases between. DNA of the CDR3: TGTGCCAGCAATCTAGGGGGAACCGGAAACACCATATATTTT. Residues: CASNLGGTGNTIYF. Based on the CDR3 plus reference TRBV2 and TRBJ1-3, the full variable domain is EPEVTQTPSHQVTQMGQEVILRCVPISNHLYFYWYRQILGQKVEFLVSFYNNEISEKSEIFDDQFSVERPDGSNFTLKIRSTKLEDSAMYFCASNLGGTGNTIYFGEGSWLTVV.

The gene calls are TRBV18 and TRBJ2-1, with TRBD2 matching over 10 bases. The CDR3 sequence is 15 residues long. Germline V gene sequence: CDR1 KGHSH, CDR2 LQKENI. The trim removed 2 bases at V and 6 bases at J, leaving 4 bases unmatched. The CDR3 is CASSPSASGSNEQFF. CDR3 nucleotides: TGTGCCAGCTCACCATCGGCTAGCGGGAGCAATGAGCAGTTCTTC.

This chain joins TRBV6-5 and TRBJ1-2, with 8 bases fitting TRBD1. Per the germline V gene, CDR1 is MNHEY and CDR2 is SVGAGI. After removal of 2 bases from V and 6 bases from J, the junction contained 5 bases not matched to a gene. This CDR3 has 14 amino acids. Here the CDR3 DNA reads TGTGCCAGCAGTTACAATGACAGGGGCCATGGCTACACCTTC. Protein: CASSYNDRGHGYTF.

The rearrangement uses TRBV28 and TRBJ1-1; 8 positions match TRBD1. Trimming took 5 bases from V and 1 from J; bases not matched to a gene: 3. The CDR3 is 14 residues long. CDR1 and CDR2 from the germline V gene are MDHEN and SYDVKM. The CDR3 reads CASSLTGANTEAFF. In nucleotides, the CDR3 is TGTGCCAGCAGTCTGACAGGGGCGAACACTGAAGCTTTCTTT.

This clone was seen a few times. This sequence joins TRBV28 and TRBJ1-1, with 7 bases fitting TRBD1. V lost 6 bases to trimming and J lost 0 bases; unmatched junction nucleotides: 7. The CDR3 sequence is 15 residues long. Per germline, CDR1 MDHEN and CDR2 SYDVKM. This chain's CDR3 is CASRPTGFLNTEAFF. The CDR3 region has the DNA TGTGCCAGCAGGCCGACAGGGTTCTTGAACACTGAAGCTTTCTTT.

The V gene is TRBV28, the J gene TRBJ2-5; 8 nucleotides agree with TRBD1. The V segment lost 5 bases and the J segment 3 bases; nucleotides outside the gene matches: 8. The CDR3 extends over 15 amino acids. CDR1 and CDR2 (germline): MDHEN, SYDVKM. The CDR3 is CASSPSGQVEETQYF. CDR3 DNA sequence: TGTGCCAGCAGTCCCTCGGGACAGGTTGAAGAGACCCAGTACTTC.

The sample holds one count of this clone. This sequence joins TRBV2 and TRBJ1-2; TRBD1 is a possible D gene (5 bases). In germline, CDR1 is SNHLY, CDR2 FYNNEI. The CDR3 runs 17 residues. V was trimmed by 3 bases and J by 6 bases, leaving 23 bases between them. The CDR3 nucleotides are TGTGCCAGCAGTGATCAAGGGTCAGCAGGGATGGTCCATGGCTACACCTTC. It yields the protein CASSDQGSAGMVHGYTF.

The chain employs TRBV2 and TRBJ2-7; 9 bases align to TRBD1. V shed 3 bases, J shed 5 bases, and the junction held 5 bases outside the gene matches. Germline V CDR1 and CDR2: SNHLY, FYNNEI. This CDR3 comprises 14 residues. CDR3 coding DNA: TGTGCCAGCAGTGACGGGACAGGGAAAAACGAGCAGTACTTC. It translates to CASSDGTGKNEQYF.

The chain is built from TRBV5-4 and TRBJ1-2; 7 positions match TRBD1. The CDR3 totals 12 residues. Germline values: CDR1 SGHNT, CDR2 YYREEE (reference sequence). After removal of 5 bases from V and 8 bases from J, the junction contained 6 bases not matched to a gene. The CDR3 coding sequence is TGTGCCAGCAGGACCGGGGACAGAGGCTACACCTTC. Residues: CASRTGDRGYTF. The full variable domain, with the rest looked up from reference TRBV5-4 and TRBJ1-2, is ETGVTQSPTHLIKTRGQQVTLRCSSQSGHNTVSWYQQALGQGPQFIFQYYREEENGRGNFPPRFSGLQFPNYSSELNVNALELDDSALYLCASRTGDRGYTFGSGTRLTVV.